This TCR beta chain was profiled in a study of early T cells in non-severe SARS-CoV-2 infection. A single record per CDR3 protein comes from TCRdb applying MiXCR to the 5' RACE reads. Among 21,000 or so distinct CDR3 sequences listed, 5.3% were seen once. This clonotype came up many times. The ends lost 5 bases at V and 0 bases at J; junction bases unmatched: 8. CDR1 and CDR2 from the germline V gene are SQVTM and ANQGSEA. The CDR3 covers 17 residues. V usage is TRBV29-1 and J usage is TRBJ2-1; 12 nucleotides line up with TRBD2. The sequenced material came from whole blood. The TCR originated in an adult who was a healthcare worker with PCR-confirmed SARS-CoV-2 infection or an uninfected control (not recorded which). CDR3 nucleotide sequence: TGCAGCGTTCCAATCCTAGCGGGAGGGCTCTCCTACAATGAGCAGTTCTTC. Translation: CSVPILAGGLSYNEQFF.